These 20 T cell receptor beta chains came from one sample sequenced in a study of cytomegalovirus exposure and HLA in healthy donors. The PCR had 60 Vbeta and 13 Jbeta primers. Generated by immunoSEQ multiplex PCR, the TCRdb table keeps only in-frame clones and is missing some. The sample includes tens of thousands of clones. The sequencing sample was made of PBMCs. The receptors come from a male donor in good health and CMV-seronegative.

V and J are TRBV13 and TRBJ1-5; D uncertain. Germline V gene sequence: CDR1 PRHDT, CDR2 FYEKMQ (reference sequence). The CDR3 is 14 amino acids. Trimming removed 0 bases from V and 7 bases from J, with 10 bases in between. The CDR3 DNA is TGTGCCAGCAGCTTAGGCCCCCAGAGGCAGCCCCAGCATTTT. It yields the protein CASSLGPQRQPQHF.

The rearrangement joins TRBV9 to TRBJ1-2; D perhaps matches TRBD1 (5 bases). V lost 3 bases, J lost 3 bases, and 12 bases lay in between. This CDR3 is 14 amino acids long. Germline V gene sequence: CDR1 SGDLS, CDR2 YYNGEE. Written as DNA, the CDR3 is TGTGCCAGCAGCGAAGGGGTCAGGGACTATGGCTACACCTTC. This translates into CASSEGVRDYGYTF.

This chain connects TRBV19 to TRBJ1-2, with a weak D call TRBD1 (5 bases). There are 13 residues in the CDR3. The germline gives CDR1 LNHDA, CDR2 SQIVND (reference sequence). The V end was cut by 5 bases, the J end by 4 bases, with 11 bases between. As DNA, the CDR3 is TGTGCCAGTAGTGTCCAGGGTCTCTATGGCTACACCTTC. It codes for CASSVQGLYGYTF.

The chain carries TRBV7-8 and TRBJ1-1; perhaps TRBD1 as D (5 bases). Germline CDR1 and CDR2: SGHVS and FQNEAQ. The CDR3 consists of 13 residues. V lost 8 bases and J 0 bases, leaving 10 bases between the germline ends. Written as DNA, the CDR3 is TGTGCCAGCGGAGTGACAGTGAACACTGAAGCTTTCTTT. Translating it yields CASGVTVNTEAFF.

This chain connects TRBV19 to TRBJ2-7; 8 nucleotides match TRBD1. Trimming cost V 2 bases and J 4 bases; bases outside gene matches: 7. Germline V gene data show CDR1 as LNHDA and CDR2 as SQIVND (reference sequence). The CDR3 runs 15 residues. The DNA for the CDR3 is TGTGCCAGTAGTATAATTGCGGACAGGGATTACGAGCAGTACTTC. Translation: CASSIIADRDYEQYF.

The rearrangement uses TRBV6-1 and TRBJ1-1; 7 bases map to TRBD1. In germline, CDR1 is MNHNS, CDR2 SASEGT. J gave up 7 bases and V 4 bases, and 6 bases lay outside the gene matches. There are 13 residues in the CDR3. CDR3 bases: TGTGCCAGCAGTGGACAGGGTTGGGATGAAGCTTTCTTT. Encoded protein: CASSGQGWDEAFF.

V and J are TRBV30 and TRBJ1-5, with 9 bases that match TRBD1. The CDR3 is 16 residues long. V dropped 0 bases and J dropped 5; count of bases not matched to a gene: 8. Germline values: CDR1 GTSNPN, CDR2 SVGIG (reference sequence). The CDR3 protein is CAWSVRDRVGYQPQHF. The CDR3 DNA is TGTGCCTGGAGTGTAAGGGACAGGGTGGGATATCAGCCCCAGCATTTT. The full variable domain, with the rest looked up from reference TRBV30 and TRBJ1-5, is SQTIHQWPATLVQPVGSPLSLECTVEGTSNPNLYWYRQAAGRGLQLLFYSVGIGQISSEVPQNLSASRPQDRQFILSSKKLLLSDSGFYLCAWSVRDRVGYQPQHFGDGTRLSIL.

This rearrangement joins TRBV7-2 to TRBJ2-5; 10 bases agree with TRBD1. The germline gives CDR1 SGHTA, CDR2 FQGNSA. The CDR3 has 14 residues. After removal of 5 bases from V and 4 bases from J, the junction contained 4 bases not matched to a gene. The CDR3 spells CASSQDRGLETQYF. CDR3 bases: TGTGCCAGCAGCCAAGACAGGGGGCTAGAGACCCAGTACTTC.

The gene calls are TRBV9 and TRBJ1-6; no reliable D call. Germline values: CDR1 SGDLS, CDR2 YYNGEE. The CDR3 totals 15 residues. V was trimmed by 5 bases and J by 0 bases, leaving 9 bases between them. In DNA form, the CDR3 reads TGTGCCAGCAGGGTCGACACCTCCTATAATTCACCCCTCCACTTT. Its translation: CASRVDTSYNSPLHF.

J is TRBJ1-1 and V is TRBV2; TRBD1 agrees at 9 bases. J lost 0 bases, V lost 8 bases, and 1 base had no gene match. This CDR3 is 13 amino acids long. Germline lookup yields CDR1 SNHLY and CDR2 FYNNEI. CDR3 loop: CASGTGLNTEAFF. The CDR3 region has the DNA TGTGCCAGCGGGACAGGGCTGAACACTGAAGCTTTCTTT.

V and J are TRBV7-3 and TRBJ1-1, with D uncertain. CDR1 and CDR2 from the germline V gene are SGHTA and FQGTGA. The CDR3 sequence is 16 residues long. Trimming took 1 base from V and 4 from J, leaving 16 bases between them. CDR3 nucleotide sequence: TGTGCCAGCAGCTTAAATCCCACTCACGGAGGCACTGAAGCTTTCTTT. This encodes CASSLNPTHGGTEAFF.

The chain is built from TRBV23-1 and TRBJ2-7, with 7 positions matching TRBD1. TRBV23-1 has ORF status, its function being uncertain. This CDR3 region has 13 residues. V was pared by 6 bases and J by 7 bases, with 9 bases of the junction left unmatched. The DNA of the CDR3 is TGCGCCAGCAGGAAGGACAGGTTGGGGGAGCAGTACTTC. As protein: CASRKDRLGEQYF.

V is TRBV10-3 and J is TRBJ1-2, with D unclear. Germline assignment: CDR1 ENHRY and CDR2 SYGVKD. The CDR3 runs to 14 residues. V lost 2 bases, J lost 0 bases, and 7 bases lay in between. The CDR3 loop reads CAISEVLTNYGYTF. For the CDR3, the DNA is TGTGCCATCAGTGAGGTCCTAACTAACTATGGCTACACCTTC.

The chain uses TRBV6-5 and TRBJ2-1, with TRBD2 as a possible D gene (6 bases). Trimming shortened V by 0 bases and J by 4 bases, and 13 bases separated the two germline ends. Germline CDR1 and CDR2: MNHEY and SVGAGI. CDR3 length: 16 amino acids. The CDR3 nucleotides read TGTGCCAGCAGTTACTCGGCGGGCGGGGAATACAATGAGCAGTTCTTC. Its translation is CASSYSAGGEYNEQFF.

The chain couples TRBV18 to TRBJ1-4; D is unclear. V dropped 2 bases and J dropped 0 bases, with 10 bases sitting between them. CDR3 length equals 16 residues. From germline, CDR1 is KGHSH and CDR2 LQKENI. This CDR3 is CASSPGRLATNEKLFF. In DNA, the CDR3 is TGTGCCAGCTCACCAGGCAGGCTCGCAACTAATGAAAAACTGTTTTTT.

The rearrangement joins TRBV7-9 to TRBJ2-2; TRBD1 matches at 10 bases. The CDR3 runs to 15 residues. After removal of 4 bases from V and 3 bases from J, the junction contained 2 bases not matched to a gene. The V gene's germline CDR1 is SEHNR and CDR2 FQNEAQ (reference sequence). CDR3 sequence: CASSSGTGDTGELFF. DNA of the CDR3: TGTGCCAGCAGCTCCGGGACAGGGGACACCGGGGAGCTGTTTTTT.

The chain couples TRBV19 to TRBJ2-3; TRBD2 agrees at 10 bases. Germline lookup yields CDR1 LNHDA and CDR2 SQIVND (reference sequence). V lost 2 bases and J lost 0; bases outside the gene matches: 8. The CDR3 consists of 18 residues. The CDR3 spells CASSIFTSGVTSTDTQYF. CDR3 in DNA: TGTGCCAGTAGTATATTCACTAGCGGGGTAACAAGCACAGATACGCAGTATTTT.

This rearrangement joins TRBV29-1 to TRBJ1-2; D may be TRBD1 (5 bases). The CDR3 sequence is 13 residues long. V was clipped by 8 bases and J by 4 bases, with 17 bases between them. Germline-derived CDR1 and CDR2 are SQVTM and ANQGSEA. The CDR3 DNA reads as TGCAGCATAAAAGCTCAGGGCCGCTATGGCTACACCTTC. Protein sequence: CSIKAQGRYGYTF.

This chain uses TRBV5-4 with TRBJ2-7; 8 positions match TRBD1. This CDR3 is built from 15 residues. V dropped 3 bases and J dropped 2; count of bases not matched to a gene: 7. CDR1 is SGHNT and CDR2 is YYREEE in the germline V gene (reference sequence). CDR3 sequence: CASSSGAGGAYEQYF. The CDR3 DNA reads as TGTGCCAGCAGCTCAGGGGCAGGGGGCGCCTACGAGCAGTACTTC. Full variable domain (rest looked up from reference TRBV5-4 and TRBJ2-7): ETGVTQSPTHLIKTRGQQVTLRCSSQSGHNTVSWYQQALGQGPQFIFQYYREEENGRGNFPPRFSGLQFPNYSSELNVNALELDDSALYLCASSSGAGGAYEQYFGPGTRLTVT.

This chain joins TRBV30 and TRBJ2-7; a possible D gene is TRBD1 (5 bases). In germline, CDR1 is GTSNPN, CDR2 SVGIG (reference sequence). This CDR3 contains 13 residues. Between the trimmed V and J ends, which lost 3 bases and 7 bases, there was a span of 16 bases. The chain's CDR3 is CAWRLAGLEEQYF. In nucleotides, the CDR3 is TGTGCCTGGAGGTTGGCAGGGTTAGAGGAGCAGTACTTC.